This TCR beta chain was identified during a study of response to subunit inactivated influenza vaccine. This CDR3 is 13 amino acids long. Germline loops: CDR1 GTSNPN, CDR2 SVGIG (reference sequence). Between the trimmed V and J ends, which lost 0 bases and 4 bases, there was a span of 9 bases. TCRdb reanalysed the RT-PCR reads using MiXCR and keeps one entry per CDR3 protein. The sample lists fewer than 600,000 distinct CDR3 sequences; 6.5% to 8% were seen once. The chain carries TRBV30 and TRBJ1-2; D is perhaps TRBD1 (6 bases). The TCR was taken from a man between 50 and 75 years old who received an inactivated influenza vaccine. This specimen was PBMCs from blood, taken 23 to 25 months after vaccination. As DNA, the CDR3 is TGTGCCTGGAGTGTACAACAGGGCTATGGCTACACCTTC. The encoded protein is CAWSVQQGYGYTF. The whole variable domain, remainder taken from reference TRBV30 and TRBJ1-2, is SQTIHQWPATLVQPVGSPLSLECTVEGTSNPNLYWYRQAAGRGLQLLFYSVGIGQISSEVPQNLSASRPQDRQFILSSKKLLLSDSGFYLCAWSVQQGYGYTFGSGTRLTVV.